These 32 T cell receptor beta chains were all obtained from the same sample, sequenced in a study of glioma-infiltrating T cells after dendritic cell vaccination. The table came from immunoSEQ multiplex PCR; TCRdb's copy has only in-frame clones and leaves some out. The sample holds approximately 85,000 clones; 75% to 90% are singletons and the top ten take approximately 8%. This sample's time point: after dendritic cell vaccination, including at tumor progression/relapse. Here the sequenced sample was blood, taken after dendritic cell vaccination. The receptors originated from a human donor with glioblastoma.

The V gene is TRBV7-9, the J gene TRBJ1-4; 8 bases are a match to TRBD1. The CDR3 is made up of 16 amino acids. Germline CDR1 SEHNR, CDR2 FQNEAQ (reference sequence). V dropped 2 bases and J dropped 1; count of bases not matched to a gene: 3. The CDR3 bases are TGTGCCAGCAGCTTAAACGACAGGGGAACTAATGAAAAACTGTTTTTT. This encodes CASSLNDRGTNEKLFF.

V is TRBV9 and J is TRBJ2-3; 7 positions agree with TRBD2. CDR3 length equals 16 residues. The germline gives CDR1 SGDLS, CDR2 YYNGEE. V lost 0 bases and J lost 3; bases outside the gene matches: 7. The DNA of the CDR3 is TGTGCCAGCAGCGTAGCAGGGCGGGGGTATACAGATACGCAGTATTTT. The encoded protein is CASSVAGRGYTDTQYF.

This clone was found a few times. The chain couples TRBV7-3 to TRBJ2-7; 11 bases align to TRBD1. This CDR3 has 13 residues. Germline trimming cut 2 bases from V and 11 bases from J; bases unmatched to any gene: 5. Germline-derived CDR1 and CDR2 are SGHTA and FQGTGA. The CDR3 bases are TGTGCCAGCAGCTTATTTCGGACAGGGGGCAAGTACTTC. Its translation: CASSLFRTGGKYF.

This clone showed up just a few times. The genes are TRBV18 and TRBJ1-5; 7 bases align to TRBD1. Germline CDR1 reads KGHSH; CDR2 reads LQKENI. After removal of 1 base from V and 6 bases from J, the junction contained 12 bases not matched to a gene. This CDR3 comprises 17 residues. Written as DNA, the CDR3 is TGTGCCAGCTCACCACAAGGACAGGTCGTAGGCAGTCAGCCCCAGCATTTT. Its translation: CASSPQGQVVGSQPQHF.

The J gene is TRBJ1-5, the V gene TRBV6-5; no reliable D call. With 7 bases removed from V and 4 bases from J, the gap between germline ends came to 11 bases. Germline assignment: CDR1 MNHEY and CDR2 SVGAGI. The CDR3 consists of 13 residues. The chain's CDR3 is CASTEGQNQPQHF. CDR3 coding DNA: TGTGCCAGCACCGAGGGCCAAAATCAGCCCCAGCATTTT.

V is TRBV5-6 and J is TRBJ2-3, with TRBD2 matching 9 bases. Trimming removed 4 bases from V and 4 bases from J; junction bases left unmatched: 7. The V gene's germline CDR1 is SGHDT and CDR2 YYEEEE. The CDR3 has 15 amino acids. CDR3 in amino acids: CASSPSGGKADTQYF. In DNA form, the CDR3 reads TGTGCCAGCAGCCCGAGCGGGGGGAAGGCAGATACGCAGTATTTT.

The gene calls are TRBV30 and TRBJ2-1; possible D gene TRBD1, 5 bases. This CDR3 contains 17 residues. V was trimmed by 2 bases and J by 0 bases, leaving 17 bases between them. In germline, CDR1 is GTSNPN, CDR2 SVGIG (reference sequence). The CDR3 is CAWSIDTGDLSYNEQFF. CDR3 coding DNA: TGTGCCTGGAGTATCGATACAGGAGACCTCTCCTACAATGAGCAGTTCTTC.

The chain is built from TRBV5-4 and TRBJ1-1, with D unresolved. V was trimmed by 5 bases and J by 1 base, leaving 12 bases between them. CDR1 is SGHNT and CDR2 is YYREEE in the germline V gene (reference sequence). The length of the CDR3 is 14 residues. For the CDR3, the DNA is TGTGCCAGCAGTCGGGGTAAAGGGAACACTGAAGCTTTCTTT. Its translation is CASSRGKGNTEAFF.

The V call is TRBV4-1, the J call TRBJ2-5, with a tentative D call TRBD2 (5 bases). The end of the DNA fits TRBJ2-7 better, so the J call may be wrong. The CDR3 is 14 amino acids. Germline assignment: CDR1 MGHRA and CDR2 YSYEKL. The CDR3 loop reads CASSSGRGSYEQYF. CDR3 DNA: TGCGCCAGCAGCTCCGGTCGGGGTTCCTACGAGCAGTACTTC.

This clone showed up just once. The V and J genes are TRBV11-3 and TRBJ1-2; D is unclear. Trimming removed 4 bases from V and 0 bases from J, with 12 bases in between. Looked up from germline, CDR1 is SGHNT and CDR2 is YENEEA. The CDR3 extends over 15 amino acids. The CDR3 here is CASSSRHDANYGYTF. The CDR3 DNA sequence: TGTGCCAGCAGCTCACGACACGATGCTAACTATGGCTACACCTTC.

This sequence joins TRBV14 and TRBJ1-2, with D unresolved. V was shortened by 3 bases and J by 4 bases, with 9 bases between the two germline ends. CDR3 length: 13 residues. Per the germline V gene, CDR1 is SGHDN and CDR2 is FVKESK. This CDR3 reads CASSQGKIYGYTF. In DNA, the CDR3 is TGTGCCAGCAGCCAGGGCAAGATCTATGGCTACACCTTC.

J is TRBJ2-3 and V is TRBV5-5; possible D gene TRBD1, 9 bases. The germline gives CDR1 SGHKS, CDR2 YYEKEE (reference sequence). V shed 3 bases and J shed 3 bases, with 23 bases lying between them. CDR3 length: 18 amino acids. This CDR3 is CASSSVGVAGQGTDTQYF. In DNA, the CDR3 is TGTGCCAGCAGCTCGGTGGGGGTAGCGGGACAGGGAACAGATACGCAGTATTTT.

The chain joins TRBV14 to TRBJ2-3, with 14 bases identical to TRBD2. J lost 1 base, V lost 4 bases, and 7 bases had no gene match. This CDR3 region has 18 residues. Germline CDR1 is SGHDN and CDR2 is FVKESK. CDR3 sequence reads: CASSRPGLAGVGTDTQYF. The CDR3 DNA reads TGTGCCAGCAGCCGGCCGGGACTAGCGGGAGTGGGCACAGATACGCAGTATTTT.

V is TRBV6-5 and J is TRBJ1-2; 8 bases match TRBD1. The V segment lost 6 bases and the J segment 8 bases; nucleotides outside the gene matches: 8. There are 13 residues in the CDR3. Germline-derived CDR1 and CDR2 are MNHEY and SVGAGI. The CDR3 reads CASRVDRGYGYTF. The CDR3 coding sequence is TGTGCCAGCAGAGTTGACAGGGGATACGGCTACACCTTC.

The chain joins TRBV6-5 to TRBJ2-7, with D unresolved. Trimming took 5 bases from V and 3 from J, leaving 14 bases between them. Germline loops: CDR1 MNHEY, CDR2 SVGAGI. There are 14 residues in the CDR3. CDR3 region: CASSGDWSIYEQYF. The CDR3 DNA reads as TGTGCCAGCAGTGGTGACTGGTCAATCTACGAGCAGTACTTC.

The chain employs TRBV2 and TRBJ2-5, with D possibly matching TRBD1 (5 bases). Germline loops: CDR1 SNHLY, CDR2 FYNNEI. The CDR3 spans 12 residues. V dropped 5 bases and J dropped 7 bases, with 11 bases sitting between them. The CDR3 is CASSPDRLTQYF. CDR3 nucleotides: TGTGCCAGCAGTCCCGACAGACTGACCCAGTACTTC.

The chain has TRBV6-1 and TRBJ2-3, with 11 bases identical to TRBD1. The ends lost 3 bases at V and 7 bases at J; junction bases unmatched: 3. Germline V gene data show CDR1 as MNHNS and CDR2 as SASEGT. This CDR3 is 14 amino acids long. The CDR3 is CASSDGQGANTQYF. CDR3 DNA: TGTGCCAGCAGTGATGGACAGGGGGCAAATACGCAGTATTTT.

The V and J genes are TRBV10-2 and TRBJ2-7, with D tentatively TRBD2 (5 bases). Germline values: CDR1 WSHSY, CDR2 SAAADI. V lost 3 bases, J lost 5 bases, and 11 bases lay in between. The CDR3 runs 13 residues. CDR3 sequence (DNA): TGCGCCAGCAGTGAATTTGCGAGGGACGAGCAGTACTTC. It translates to CASSEFARDEQYF.

V is TRBV2 and J is TRBJ2-3, with 12 bases fitting TRBD1. V dropped 4 bases and J dropped 5; count of bases not matched to a gene: 13. The V gene's germline CDR1 is SNHLY and CDR2 FYNNEI. CDR3 length: 18 amino acids. CDR3 nucleotides: TGTGCCAGCAGTGCAATTTTTGGGGGACAGGGGGCGAAAGATACGCAGTATTTT. This encodes CASSAIFGGQGAKDTQYF. The whole variable domain, filled in from reference TRBV2 and TRBJ2-3, reads EPEVTQTPSHQVTQMGQEVILRCVPISNHLYFYWYRQILGQKVEFLVSFYNNEISEKSEIFDDQFSVERPDGSNFTLKIRSTKLEDSAMYFCASSAIFGGQGAKDTQYFGPGTRLTVL.

The chain couples TRBV19 to TRBJ2-1; D uncertain. V lost 6 bases, J lost 4 bases, and 13 bases lay in between. This CDR3 has 14 amino acids. Germline loops: CDR1 LNHDA, CDR2 SQIVND (reference sequence). In DNA, the CDR3 is TGTGCCAGTAGCGAACACCGACATTACAATGAGCAGTTCTTC. Translating it yields CASSEHRHYNEQFF. Based on the CDR3 plus reference TRBV19 and TRBJ2-1, the full variable domain is DGGITQSPKYLFRKEGQNVTLSCEQNLNHDAMYWYRQDPGQGLRLIYYSQIVNDFQKGDIAEGYSVSREKKESFPLTVTSAQKNPTAFYLCASSEHRHYNEQFFGPGTRLTVL.

The chain combines TRBV7-6 with TRBJ2-7; 7 nucleotides align to TRBD2. CDR3 length equals 16 residues. The V segment lost 5 bases and the J segment 0 bases; nucleotides outside the gene matches: 10. Germline V gene sequence: CDR1 SGHVS, CDR2 FNYEAQ. The CDR3 DNA reads TGTGCCAGCAGCCCCAACCCCGGGACTAACTCCTACGAGCAGTACTTC. It codes for CASSPNPGTNSYEQYF. Together with reference TRBV7-6 and TRBJ2-7, the CDR3 gives the full variable domain: GAGVSQSPRYKVTKRGQDVALRCDPISGHVSLYWYRQALGQGPEFLTYFNYEAQQDKSGLPNDRFSAERPEGSISTLTIQRTEQRDSAMYRCASSPNPGTNSYEQYFGPGTRLTVT.

This rearrangement joins TRBV29-1 to TRBJ2-1; D might be TRBD1 (5 bases). This CDR3 contains 12 residues. Trimming left V 6 bases short and J 4 bases short, with 10 bases between. Germline CDR1 reads SQVTM; CDR2 reads ANQGSEA. CDR3 region: CSVRTTYNEQFF. CDR3 sequence (DNA): TGCAGCGTCCGGACAACTTACAATGAGCAGTTCTTC.

This chain joins TRBV29-1 and TRBJ1-4, with TRBD1 identical over 7 bases. The CDR3 consists of 14 residues. Germline V lookup: CDR1 SQVTM, CDR2 ANQGSEA. After removal of 7 bases from V and 3 bases from J, the junction contained 8 bases not matched to a gene. CDR3 loop: CSDLETGPNEKLFF. CDR3 DNA sequence: TGCAGCGACCTAGAGACAGGGCCTAATGAAAAACTGTTTTTT.

V and J are TRBV14 and TRBJ2-1, with 10 bases lining up with TRBD2. Unmatched junction bases numbered 1, after V lost 2 bases and J lost 3 bases. CDR3 length: 15 amino acids. Germline V lookup: CDR1 SGHDN, CDR2 FVKESK. The CDR3 DNA follows: TGTGCCAGCAGCCAACGGACTAGCGGCTACAATGAGCAGTTCTTC. Protein sequence: CASSQRTSGYNEQFF. The full variable domain, completed using reference TRBV14 and TRBJ2-1, is EAGVTQFPSHSVIEKGQTVTLRCDPISGHDNLYWYRRVMGKEIKFLLHFVKESKQDESGMPNNRFLAERTGGTYSTLKVQPAELEDSGVYFCASSQRTSGYNEQFFGPGTRLTVL.

The chain joins TRBV5-1 to TRBJ2-3; the D gene is possibly TRBD1 (6 bases). CDR3 size: 13 residues. V lost 9 bases and J lost 6, with 17 bases in between. Germline CDR1 is SGHRS and CDR2 is YFSETQ. The DNA for the CDR3 is TGCGCCACCAGGGACACAAGGCAGGATACGCAGTATTTT. As protein: CATRDTRQDTQYF.

The chain employs TRBV15 and TRBJ2-7, with 12 bases that match TRBD2. The CDR3 has 16 residues. The germline V gene has CDR1 LNHNV and CDR2 YYDKDF (reference sequence). The V segment lost 0 bases and the J segment 5 bases; nucleotides outside the gene matches: 5. The CDR3 nucleotides are TGTGCCACCAGCAGAGATATCCGGACTAGCGGGAACGAGCAGTACTTC. Translation gives CATSRDIRTSGNEQYF.

The CDR3 DNA sequence: TGTGCCAGCAGCCGAGGGATATTTAACTATGGCTACACCTTC. Amino acid sequence: CASSRGIFNYGYTF. This sequence joins TRBV14 and TRBJ1-2; unclear D gene. Per the germline V gene, CDR1 is SGHDN and CDR2 is FVKESK. The V gene lost 4 bases and the J gene lost 1 base, with 10 bases spanning the gap. CDR3 length: 14 residues.

CDR3 sequence reads: CASSFWSRNQNTEAFF. As DNA, the CDR3 is TGTGCCAGCAGCTTTTGGTCGAGAAACCAGAACACTGAAGCTTTCTTT. The chain recombines TRBV11-2 with TRBJ1-1; no clear D gene. The CDR3 length is 16 residues. The V gene's germline CDR1 is SGHAT and CDR2 FQNNGV. V lost 3 bases to trimming and J lost 1 base, with 15 bases between them. Together with reference TRBV11-2 and TRBJ1-1, the CDR3 gives the full variable domain: EAGVAQSPRYKIIEKRQSVAFWCNPISGHATLYWYQQILGQGPKLLIQFQNNGVVDDSQLPKDRFSAERLKGVDSTLKIQPAKLEDSAVYLCASSFWSRNQNTEAFFGQGTRLTVV.

The chain is built from TRBV4-3 and TRBJ2-5, with a tentative D call TRBD2 (6 bases). The CDR3 contains 16 residues. Germline assignment: CDR1 LGHNA and CDR2 YSLEER. Trimming removed 1 base at V and 5 bases at J, with 17 bases between. The CDR3 region is CASSQVHSGRLETQYF. The CDR3 region has the DNA TGCGCCAGCAGCCAAGTTCACTCAGGGAGGTTGGAGACCCAGTACTTC.

The chain employs TRBV6-4 and TRBJ2-1; 13 nucleotides match TRBD2. Per germline, CDR1 MRHNA and CDR2 SNTAGT. This CDR3 spans 14 amino acids. V gave up 3 bases and J gave up 7 bases; unmatched junction bases: 0. The DNA of the CDR3 is TGTGCCAGCAGTGAGGGACTAGCGGGGAATGAGCAGTTCTTC. This translates into CASSEGLAGNEQFF.

This rearrangement joins TRBV5-1 to TRBJ1-4, with D uncertain. The germline V gene has CDR1 SGHRS and CDR2 YFSETQ. The CDR3 spans 15 residues. The germline V and J ends were trimmed by 0 bases and 0 bases, with 6 bases remaining between them. The CDR3 here is CASSLVTATNEKLFF. The CDR3 DNA reads as TGCGCCAGCAGCTTGGTAACAGCAACTAATGAAAAACTGTTTTTT.

This clone was seen a single time. V gene TRBV20-1 combines with J gene TRBJ1-1; D gene uncertain. The CDR3 runs 11 residues. Per the germline V gene, CDR1 is DFQATT and CDR2 is SNEGSKA (reference sequence). Trimming removed 6 bases at V and 6 bases at J, with 11 bases between. CDR3: CSAVLGAEAFF. Here the CDR3 DNA reads TGCAGTGCGGTTTTAGGAGCTGAAGCTTTCTTT.